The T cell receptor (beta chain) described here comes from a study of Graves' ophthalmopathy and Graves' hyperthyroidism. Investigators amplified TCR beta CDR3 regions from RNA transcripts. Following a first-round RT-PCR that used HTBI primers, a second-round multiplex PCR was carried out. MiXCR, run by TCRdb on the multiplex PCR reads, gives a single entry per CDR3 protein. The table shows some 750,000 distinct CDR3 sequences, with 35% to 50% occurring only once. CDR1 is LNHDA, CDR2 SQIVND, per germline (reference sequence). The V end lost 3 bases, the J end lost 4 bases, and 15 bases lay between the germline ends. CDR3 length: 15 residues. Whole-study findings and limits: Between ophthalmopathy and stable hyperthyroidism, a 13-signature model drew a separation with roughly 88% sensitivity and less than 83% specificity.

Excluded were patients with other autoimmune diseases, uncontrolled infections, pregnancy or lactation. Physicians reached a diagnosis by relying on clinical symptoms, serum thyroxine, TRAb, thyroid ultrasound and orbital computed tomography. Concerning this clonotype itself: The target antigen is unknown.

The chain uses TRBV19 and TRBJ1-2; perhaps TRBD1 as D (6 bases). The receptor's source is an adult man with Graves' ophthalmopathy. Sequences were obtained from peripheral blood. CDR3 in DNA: TGTGCCAGTAGTATTCGGGCCACAGGGCTCTATGGCTACACCTTC. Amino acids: CASSIRATGLYGYTF.